A single sample is the source of the 8 T cell receptor beta chains below, sequenced in a study of blood T cell repertoires in COVID-19. Clones were read by immunoSEQ multiplex PCR, and TCRdb kept only the in-frame ones, dropping some. Of 250,000 to 350,000 clones listed, 90% are singletons. The specimen was peripheral blood. All receptors derive from a woman younger than 45 with COVID-19, enrolled during active disease.

CDR3 coding DNA: TGCGCCAGCAGCTTGGGGACTAGCGGGAAGGTCGGGGAGCAGTTCTTC. Translation gives CASSLGTSGKVGEQFF. The chain recombines TRBV5-1 with TRBJ2-1; TRBD2 matches 12 bases. Germline V gives CDR1 SGHRS, CDR2 YFSETQ. Unmatched junction bases numbered 8, after V lost 0 bases and J lost 10 bases. The CDR3 consists of 16 residues.

This chain uses TRBV5-1 with TRBJ1-5; D not resolved. Germline V gene lookup returns CDR1 SGHRS and CDR2 YFSETQ. The CDR3 loop spans 14 amino acids. Trimming cost V 0 bases and J 7 bases, with 11 bases left between them. The CDR3 loop reads CASSLASGLQPQHF. In DNA, the CDR3 is TGCGCCAGCAGCTTGGCGTCGGGTTTGCAGCCCCAGCATTTT.

This chain uses TRBV7-9 with TRBJ1-6; D is perhaps TRBD1 (5 bases). The germline V gene encodes CDR1 SEHNR and CDR2 FQNEAQ (reference sequence). V was clipped by 2 bases and J by 11 bases, with 13 bases between them. The CDR3 has 14 residues. CDR3 protein: CASSLKGIGTPLHF. The CDR3 DNA reads as TGTGCCAGCAGCTTAAAGGGGATAGGGACACCCCTCCACTTT.

The rearrangement uses TRBV9 and TRBJ2-5; the D gene is possibly TRBD2 (6 bases). The V end was cut by 0 bases, the J end by 5 bases, with 35 bases between. This CDR3 spans 22 amino acids. From germline, CDR1 is SGDLS and CDR2 YYNGEE. Here the CDR3 DNA reads TGTGCCAGCAGCGTAGAGGGTTTAGGTTGGGGACTGAGACCCATGGGGCGGGAGACCCAGTACTTC. Translating gives CASSVEGLGWGLRPMGRETQYF.

The CDR3 is CASSGRIGQTGELFF. In DNA, the CDR3 is TGTGCCAGCAGCGGTCGGATTGGACAAACCGGGGAGCTGTTTTTT. The chain links TRBV5-6 to TRBJ2-2, with D possibly TRBD1 on 5 matching bases. This CDR3 contains 15 residues. Looked up from germline, CDR1 is SGHDT and CDR2 is YYEEEE. V was pared by 4 bases and J by 5 bases, with 15 bases between. Using reference TRBV5-6 and TRBJ2-2 for the parts outside the CDR3, the full variable domain is DAGVTQSPTHLIKTRGQQVTLRCSPKSGHDTVSWYQQALGQGPQFIFQYYEEEERQRGNFPDRFSGHQFPNYSSELNVNALLLGDSALYLCASSGRIGQTGELFFGEGSRLTVL.

This chain uses TRBV24-1 with TRBJ1-2; TRBD1 aligns across 9 bases. The CDR3 spans 13 residues. J was trimmed by 8 bases and V by 3 bases; bases with no gene match: 3. Germline V lookup: CDR1 KGHDR, CDR2 SFDVKD. The CDR3 DNA is TGTGCCACCAGTGATGGGACAGGGCTAGGCTACACCTTC. As protein: CATSDGTGLGYTF.

This chain connects TRBV27 to TRBJ1-6; 8 bases align to TRBD1. Per germline, CDR1 MNHEY and CDR2 SMNVEV (reference sequence). The trim removed 5 bases at V and 8 bases at J, leaving 8 bases unmatched. The CDR3 has 15 residues. CDR3 region: CASSPTTGAHSPLHF. As DNA, the CDR3 is TGTGCCAGCAGTCCGACGACAGGGGCGCATTCACCCCTCCACTTT.

In this sample, this clone turned up once. This chain joins TRBV5-1 and TRBJ1-4; D is possibly TRBD1 (6 bases). There are 18 residues in the CDR3. Trimming pared 4 bases from V and 5 bases from J, leaving 24 bases between. Germline-derived CDR1 and CDR2 are SGHRS and YFSETQ. CDR3 residues: CASSAWSPRGWGNEKLFF. The CDR3 DNA sequence: TGCGCCAGCAGCGCCTGGAGCCCCAGGGGATGGGGCAATGAAAAACTGTTTTTT.